This T cell receptor (beta chain) was documented in a study of T-cell memory formation after mild COVID-19. CDR1 and CDR2 from the germline V gene are SGHRS and YFSETQ. The CDR3 has 15 amino acids. Trimming left V 0 bases short and J 4 bases short, with 12 bases between. One entry per CDR3 protein, called by TCRdb with MiXCR from the 5' RACE reads. The sample shows 400,000 or so distinct CDR3 sequences, around a fifth of them seen only once. V gene TRBV5-1 combines with J gene TRBJ2-3; TRBD2 is a possible D gene (5 bases). This TCR was sampled from an adult woman who had mild COVID-19 (a few samples of this study predate the infection). Cell type and time point are not known. The sample comprised PBMCs or a T cell subset sorted from them (not recorded which). This CDR3 is CASSLAAPGADTQYF. CDR3 coding DNA: TGCGCCAGCAGCTTGGCCGCACCCGGGGCAGATACGCAGTATTTT.